Below are 21 T cell receptor beta chains sequenced from a single sample in a study of blood T cell repertoires in COVID-19. TCRdb's table, derived via immunoSEQ multiplex PCR, lists solely in-frame clones and lacks some. Here the sample spans 380,000 or so clones, roughly 90% being singletons. Material for sequencing was PBMCs or T cells enriched from blood (not recorded which). These receptors were collected from a woman in her twenties or thirties with acute COVID-19.

Details on this clone: In the same sample, other DNA sequences code for this CDR3. The chain has TRBV5-1 and TRBJ1-1, with D unclear. The germline V and J ends were trimmed by 0 bases and 1 base, with 7 bases remaining between them. The CDR3 consists of 14 residues. Germline assignment: CDR1 SGHRS and CDR2 YFSETQ. The CDR3 protein is CASSLDGGNTEAFF. CDR3 in DNA: TGCGCCAGCAGCTTGGACGGCGGGAACACTGAAGCTTTCTTT.

The V gene is TRBV27, the J gene TRBJ2-7; D might be TRBD1 (6 bases). CDR1 and CDR2 from the germline V gene are MNHEY and SMNVEV (reference sequence). The ends were cut back, 2 bases at V and 8 bases at J, with 13 bases in the middle. CDR3 length equals 13 residues. CDR3 sequence reads: CASSLIRQGQQYF. Here the CDR3 DNA reads TGTGCCAGCAGTTTAATTCGTCAGGGGCAGCAGTACTTC.

The chain uses TRBV4-3 and TRBJ2-7; TRBD1 matches at 10 bases. The germline gives CDR1 LGHNA, CDR2 YSLEER. Germline trimming cut 4 bases from V and 1 base from J; bases unmatched to any gene: 1. The CDR3 has 14 residues. The CDR3 coding sequence is TGCGCCAGCAGCCCGGGACAGGGGTCCTACGAGCAGTACTTC. Its protein product is CASSPGQGSYEQYF.

The V and J genes are TRBV30 and TRBJ1-1, with D hard to call. The germline V gene has CDR1 GTSNPN and CDR2 SVGIG (reference sequence). This CDR3 has 16 amino acids. Trimming took 1 base from V and 5 from J, leaving 20 bases between them. Here the CDR3 reads CAWSDYKSPRGTEAFF. CDR3 sequence (DNA): TGTGCCTGGAGTGACTATAAGAGCCCCCGCGGGACTGAAGCTTTCTTT. Complete variable domain (other parts from reference TRBV30 and TRBJ1-1): SQTIHQWPATLVQPVGSPLSLECTVEGTSNPNLYWYRQAAGRGLQLLFYSVGIGQISSEVPQNLSASRPQDRQFILSSKKLLLSDSGFYLCAWSDYKSPRGTEAFFGQGTRLTVV.

The V call is TRBV2, the J call TRBJ2-2, with D unresolved. This CDR3 comprises 17 residues. Trimming left V 9 bases short and J 6 bases short, with 26 bases between. The germline V gene has CDR1 SNHLY and CDR2 FYNNEI. The CDR3: CASSLDGLLRDSGELFF. DNA of the CDR3: TGTGCCAGTAGTCTTGACGGTTTGTTGCGAGACTCCGGGGAGCTGTTTTTT.

This clone appeared a few times. V is TRBV20-1 and J is TRBJ2-1, with TRBD1 identical over 9 bases. Germline CDR1 reads DFQATT; CDR2 reads SNEGSKA (reference sequence). The CDR3 runs to 11 residues. The CDR3 bases are TGCAGAGCGGACAGGGGTTTGGGGCAGTTCTTC. It is translated as CRADRGLGQFF.

CDR3 nucleotide sequence: TGTGCCAGCAGCTTGGAGGGACAGGACTATGGCTACACCTTC. Its translation: CASSLEGQDYGYTF. The chain combines TRBV5-6 with TRBJ1-2; 8 nucleotides line up with TRBD1. This CDR3 region has 14 residues. Germline values: CDR1 SGHDT, CDR2 YYEEEE. Trimming took 0 bases from V and 3 from J; bases not matched to a gene: 1.

This chain connects TRBV30 to TRBJ2-1; 10 nucleotides align to TRBD2. J was trimmed by 14 bases and V by 4 bases; bases with no gene match: 11. Germline CDR1 is GTSNPN and CDR2 is SVGIG (reference sequence). CDR3 length: 13 amino acids. The CDR3 spells CAWMVAGGGIKFF. The CDR3 DNA reads as TGTGCCTGGATGGTAGCGGGGGGTGGTATAAAGTTCTTC.

The chain recombines TRBV2 with TRBJ1-1, with D possibly being TRBD1 (6 bases). This CDR3 region has 15 residues. The germline V gene encodes CDR1 SNHLY and CDR2 FYNNEI. The V end was cut by 3 bases, the J end by 4 bases, with 15 bases between. The CDR3 bases are TGTGCCAGCAGTGACCCCCAGGGGACCGGCACTGAAGCTTTCTTT. Its translation: CASSDPQGTGTEAFF.

The sample holds one count of this clone. The chain couples TRBV7-8 to TRBJ2-7, with D possibly being TRBD2 (6 bases). V lost 0 bases, J lost 4 bases, and 10 bases lay in between. The germline gives CDR1 SGHVS, CDR2 FQNEAQ. The CDR3 sequence is 14 residues long. The CDR3 spells CASSLAGTRYEQYF. CDR3 in DNA: TGTGCCAGCAGCTTAGCCGGGACTCGGTACGAGCAGTACTTC.

The genes are TRBV5-1 and TRBJ1-1; 9 bases fit TRBD1. From germline, CDR1 is SGHRS and CDR2 YFSETQ. The junction had 4 bases not matched to a gene; V was cut back by 4 bases and J by 0 bases. The CDR3 covers 15 residues. CDR3 sequence reads: CASSQGTGMNTEAFF. DNA of the CDR3: TGCGCCAGCAGCCAAGGGACAGGGATGAACACTGAAGCTTTCTTT.

The J gene is TRBJ2-3, the V gene TRBV27; 7 bases agree with TRBD2. V lost 1 base, J lost 3 bases, and 13 bases stayed unmatched. This CDR3 is built from 18 residues. The V gene's germline CDR1 is MNHEY and CDR2 SMNVEV (reference sequence). Here the CDR3 DNA reads TGTGCCAGCAGTTTATATCTCCCTCGGGGGGTAGTAACAGATACGCAGTATTTT. Translating gives CASSLYLPRGVVTDTQYF.

J is TRBJ2-7 and V is TRBV3-1 (or the pseudogene TRBV3-2); TRBD2 is a possible D gene (6 bases). V lost 3 bases to trimming and J lost 6 bases, with 9 bases between them. CDR1 LGHDT and CDR2 YNNKEL come from the germline V gene (reference sequence). The CDR3 extends over 12 amino acids. This CDR3 reads CASSQGGVEQYF. CDR3 in DNA: TGTGCCAGCAGCCAGGGCGGGGTCGAGCAGTACTTC.

The genes are TRBV28 and TRBJ2-7, with 7 bases fitting TRBD1. J lost 0 bases, V lost 3 bases, and 8 bases had no gene match. The CDR3 extends over 16 amino acids. Germline V lookup: CDR1 MDHEN, CDR2 SYDVKM. CDR3 sequence reads: CASSFSRGPSSYEQYF. In DNA, the CDR3 is TGTGCCAGCAGTTTCAGTAGGGGGCCCAGCTCCTACGAGCAGTACTTC.

The chain carries TRBV2 and TRBJ2-1; TRBD2 agrees at 7 bases. Germline V gene lookup returns CDR1 SNHLY and CDR2 FYNNEI. With V trimmed by 4 bases and J by 4 bases, 4 bases remained unmatched. The CDR3 spans 14 residues. The CDR3 DNA reads TGTGCCAGCAGTGGTCTGCGGGGGTACAATGAGCAGTTCTTC. Amino acids: CASSGLRGYNEQFF.

The V call is TRBV5-1, the J call TRBJ2-5; D gene unclear. The CDR3 spans 13 residues. Looked up from germline, CDR1 is SGHRS and CDR2 is YFSETQ. Trimming pared 3 bases from V and 3 bases from J, leaving 9 bases between. The CDR3 DNA sequence: TGCGCCAGCAGCTCCCTAGAGGAAGAGACCCAGTACTTC. Protein: CASSSLEEETQYF.

V gene TRBV6-1 combines with J gene TRBJ1-2; D is uncertain. Per the germline V gene, CDR1 is MNHNS and CDR2 is SASEGT. CDR3 size: 12 residues. V was trimmed by 2 bases and J by 5 bases, leaving 6 bases between them. The CDR3 protein is CASSEFRYGYTF. CDR3 coding DNA: TGTGCCAGCAGTGAATTCAGATATGGCTACACCTTC.

The chain couples TRBV5-1 to TRBJ1-6; D not certain. The CDR3 has 15 residues. Germline V CDR1 and CDR2: SGHRS, YFSETQ. Trimming removed 4 bases from V and 8 bases from J, with 16 bases in between. The CDR3 here is CASSPGVAGDSPLHF. In DNA form, the CDR3 reads TGCGCCAGCAGCCCGGGAGTTGCTGGTGATTCACCCCTCCACTTT.

The chain has TRBV2 and TRBJ1-5, with D possibly TRBD1 on 6 matching bases. Germline lookup yields CDR1 SNHLY and CDR2 FYNNEI. This CDR3 region has 13 residues. The V end lost 6 bases, the J end lost 3 bases, and 9 bases lay between the germline ends. CDR3: CASRYRDNQPQHF. The CDR3, as DNA: TGTGCCAGCAGGTACAGGGACAATCAGCCCCAGCATTTT. Together with reference TRBV2 and TRBJ1-5, the CDR3 gives the full variable domain: EPEVTQTPSHQVTQMGQEVILRCVPISNHLYFYWYRQILGQKVEFLVSFYNNEISEKSEIFDDQFSVERPDGSNFTLKIRSTKLEDSAMYFCASRYRDNQPQHFGDGTRLSIL.

The gene calls are TRBV7-6 and TRBJ1-1; D is perhaps TRBD1 (5 bases). V shed 1 base and J shed 1 base, with 13 bases lying between them. This CDR3 comprises 16 residues. Germline assignment: CDR1 SGHVS and CDR2 FNYEAQ. The CDR3 bases are TGTGCCAGCAGCTTAGTCAGGACAAGTGCGAACACTGAAGCTTTCTTT. Translating it yields CASSLVRTSANTEAFF. Looking up the rest from reference TRBV7-6 and TRBJ1-1 gives the full variable domain: GAGVSQSPRYKVTKRGQDVALRCDPISGHVSLYWYRQALGQGPEFLTYFNYEAQQDKSGLPNDRFSAERPEGSISTLTIQRTEQRDSAMYRCASSLVRTSANTEAFFGQGTRLTVV.

The genes are TRBV5-6 and TRBJ2-1; TRBD1 matches at 7 bases. This CDR3 is 15 amino acids long. V was clipped by 3 bases and J by 6 bases; unmatched bases: 9. Per germline, CDR1 SGHDT and CDR2 YYEEEE. CDR3 sequence reads: CASSYRGFFSNEQFF. CDR3 DNA sequence: TGTGCCAGCAGCTACAGGGGCTTCTTCTCCAATGAGCAGTTCTTC.